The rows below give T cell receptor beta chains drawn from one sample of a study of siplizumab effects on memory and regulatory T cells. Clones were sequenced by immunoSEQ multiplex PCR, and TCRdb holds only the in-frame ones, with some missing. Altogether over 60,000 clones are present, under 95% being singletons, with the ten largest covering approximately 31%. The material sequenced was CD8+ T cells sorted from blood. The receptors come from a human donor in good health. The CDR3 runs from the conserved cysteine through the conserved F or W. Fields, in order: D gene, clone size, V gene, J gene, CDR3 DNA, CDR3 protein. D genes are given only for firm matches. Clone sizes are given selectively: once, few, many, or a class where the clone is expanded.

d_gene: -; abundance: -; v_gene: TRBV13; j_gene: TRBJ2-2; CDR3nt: TGTGCCAGCAGCTTAGGGACAGAGCTGTTTTTT; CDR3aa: CASSLGTELFF
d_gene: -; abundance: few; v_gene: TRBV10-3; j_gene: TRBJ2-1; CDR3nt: TGTGCCATCAGCTCAGGGGACTATGAGCAGTTCTTC; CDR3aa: CAISSGDYEQFF
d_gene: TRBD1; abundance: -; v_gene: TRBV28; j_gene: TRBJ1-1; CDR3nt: TGTGCCAGCAGGTATCGACAGGGTTACACTGAAGCTTTCTTT; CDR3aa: CASRYRQGYTEAFF
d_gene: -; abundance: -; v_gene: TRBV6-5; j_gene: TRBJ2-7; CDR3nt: TGTGCCAGCAGAGACGGCTACGAGCAGTACTTC; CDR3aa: CASRDGYEQYF
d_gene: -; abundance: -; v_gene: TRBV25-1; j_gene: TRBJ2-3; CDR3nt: TGTGCCAGCAGTGTGGAGGCGATAAACCCAGATACGCAGTATTTT; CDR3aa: CASSVEAINPDTQYF
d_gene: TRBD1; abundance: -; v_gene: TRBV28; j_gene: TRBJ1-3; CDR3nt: TGTGCCAGCAGTTGGGACCGAGGGGGCGCCGCTGGAAACACCATATATTTT; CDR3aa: CASSWDRGGAAGNTIYF
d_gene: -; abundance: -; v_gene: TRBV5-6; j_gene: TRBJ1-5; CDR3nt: TGTGCCAGCAGTACTTGGGGGAGCAATCAGCCCCAGCATTTT; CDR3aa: CASSTWGSNQPQHF
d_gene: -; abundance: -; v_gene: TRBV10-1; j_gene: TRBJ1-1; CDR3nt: TGCGCCAGCAGTGAATCAGGGGCCAGTGAAGCTTTCTTT; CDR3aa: CASSESGASEAFF
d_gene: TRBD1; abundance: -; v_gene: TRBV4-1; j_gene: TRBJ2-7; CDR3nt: TGCGCCAGCAGTCCCGGGACAGGATCCTACGAGCAGTACTTC; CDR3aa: CASSPGTGSYEQYF
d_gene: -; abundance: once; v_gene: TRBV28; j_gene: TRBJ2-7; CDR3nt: TGTGCCAGCACTTGGACCCTCTCCTACGAGCAGTACTTC; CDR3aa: CASTWTLSYEQYF
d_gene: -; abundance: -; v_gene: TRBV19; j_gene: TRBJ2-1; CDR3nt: TGTGCCAGTAGTATGGACCTTCTGGGGGCTAGCTCCTACAATGAGCAGTTCTTC; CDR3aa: CASSMDLLGASSYNEQFF
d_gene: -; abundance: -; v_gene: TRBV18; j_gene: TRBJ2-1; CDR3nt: TGTGCCAGCTCACCAGAGGCCCTTGAGCAGTTCTTC; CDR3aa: CASSPEALEQFF
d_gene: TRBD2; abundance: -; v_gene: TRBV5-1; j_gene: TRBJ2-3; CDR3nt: TGCGCCAGCAGCTTGGTGGGACTAGGCGCGGATACGCAGTATTTT; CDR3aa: CASSLVGLGADTQYF
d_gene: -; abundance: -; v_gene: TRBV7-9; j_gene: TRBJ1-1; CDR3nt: TGTGCCAGCAGCCAAACAGAAAACACTGAAGCTTTCTTT; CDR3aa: CASSQTENTEAFF
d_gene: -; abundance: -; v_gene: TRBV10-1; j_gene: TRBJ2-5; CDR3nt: TGCGCCAGCAGTGAGTCTGAGACCCAGTACTTC; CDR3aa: CASSESETQYF
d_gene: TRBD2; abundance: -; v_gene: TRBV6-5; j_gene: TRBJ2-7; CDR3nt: TGTGCCAGCACCCACTCCACGGGGGGGAGGGAGCAGTACTTC; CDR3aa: CASTHSTGGREQYF
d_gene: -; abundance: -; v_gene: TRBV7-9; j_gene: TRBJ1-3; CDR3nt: TGTGCCAGCAGCCCCTCGTTGACAGGCGACACCATATATTTT; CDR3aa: CASSPSLTGDTIYF
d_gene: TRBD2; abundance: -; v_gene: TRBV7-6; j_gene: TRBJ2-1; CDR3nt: TGTGCCAGCAGCTCATGGACTAGCTCCAATGAGCAGTTCTTC; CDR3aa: CASSSWTSSNEQFF
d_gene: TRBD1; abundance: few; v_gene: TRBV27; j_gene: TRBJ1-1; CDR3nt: TGTGCCAGCAGTTTATCGGGCAGGGGGGGTGATGAAGCTTTCTTT; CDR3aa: CASSLSGRGGDEAFF
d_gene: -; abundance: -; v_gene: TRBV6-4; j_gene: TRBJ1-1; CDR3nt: TGTGCCAGCCGGCTTGGGACTGAAGCTTTCTTT; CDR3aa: CASRLGTEAFF
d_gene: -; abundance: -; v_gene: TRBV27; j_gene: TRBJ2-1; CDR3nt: TGTGCCAGCACCCCCGACAGGTGGGGGTACAATGAGCAGTTCTTC; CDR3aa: CASTPDRWGYNEQFF
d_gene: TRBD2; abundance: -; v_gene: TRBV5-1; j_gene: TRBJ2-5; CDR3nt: TGCGCCAGCAGCACGGCGGCTAGCGGGTGGGGGGAAGAGACCCAGTACTTC; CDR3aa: CASSTAASGWGEETQYF
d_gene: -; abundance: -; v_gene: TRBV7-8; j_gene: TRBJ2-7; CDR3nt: TGTGCCAGCAGCCTTCCTTATGGAGGGTCCTACGAGCAGTACTTC; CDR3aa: CASSLPYGGSYEQYF
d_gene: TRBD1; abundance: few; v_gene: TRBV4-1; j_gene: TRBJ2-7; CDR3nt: TGCGCCAGCAGCCCAGGACAGGGGGCGGGCGAGCAGTACTTC; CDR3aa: CASSPGQGAGEQYF
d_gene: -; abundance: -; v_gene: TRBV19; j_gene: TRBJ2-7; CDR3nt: TGTGCCAGTAGTCCGATTGGGTGGAGCTCCTACGAGCAGTACTTC; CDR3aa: CASSPIGWSSYEQYF
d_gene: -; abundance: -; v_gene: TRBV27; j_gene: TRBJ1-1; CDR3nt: TGTGCCAGCAGTTTATCCCCCGGACTCGTGAACACTGAAGCTTTCTTT; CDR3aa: CASSLSPGLVNTEAFF
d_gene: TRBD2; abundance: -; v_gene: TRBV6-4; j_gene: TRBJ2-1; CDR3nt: TGTGCCAGCAGCCCCGGGACTAGCGTACACAATGAGCAGTTCTTC; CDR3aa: CASSPGTSVHNEQFF
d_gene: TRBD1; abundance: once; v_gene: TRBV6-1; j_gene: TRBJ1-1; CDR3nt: TGTGCCAGCAGTGAATATAGGGGGCCGAACACTGAAGCTTTCTTT; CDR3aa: CASSEYRGPNTEAFF
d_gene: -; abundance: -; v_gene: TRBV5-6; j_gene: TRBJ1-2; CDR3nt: TGTGCCAGCAGCTTGAGTTTGGCGGAGGGTAACTATGGCTACACCTTC; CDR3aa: CASSLSLAEGNYGYTF
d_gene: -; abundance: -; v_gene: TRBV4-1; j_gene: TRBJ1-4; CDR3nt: TGCGCCAGCAGCCCGGGCGGGAGTGAAAAACTGTTTTTT; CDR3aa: CASSPGGSEKLFF
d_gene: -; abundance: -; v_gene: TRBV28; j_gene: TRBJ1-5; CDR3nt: TGTGCCAGCAGTGCGGTGGAGGGCAATCAGCCCCAGCATTTT; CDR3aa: CASSAVEGNQPQHF
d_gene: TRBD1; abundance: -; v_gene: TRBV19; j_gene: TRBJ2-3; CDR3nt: TGTGCCAGTAGTCCGGGACAGCGCACAGATACGCAGTATTTT; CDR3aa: CASSPGQRTDTQYF
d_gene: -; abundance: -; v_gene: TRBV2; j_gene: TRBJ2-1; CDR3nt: TGTGCCGGCAGTGGTGTGTCCTACAATGAGCAGTTCTTC; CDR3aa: CAGSGVSYNEQFF
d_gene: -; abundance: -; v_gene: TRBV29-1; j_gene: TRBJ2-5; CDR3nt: TGCAGCGTTGAAAATGTTGGCAGGGAAGAGACCCAGTACTTC; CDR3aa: CSVENVGREETQYF
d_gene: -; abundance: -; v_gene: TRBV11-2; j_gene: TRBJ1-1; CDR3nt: TGTGCCAGCGCGGCAATCGAGGCTTTCTTT; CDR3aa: CASAAIEAFF
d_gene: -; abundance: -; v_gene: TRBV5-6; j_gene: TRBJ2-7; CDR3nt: TGTGCCAGCCGGGGCGGGACTTACGAGCAGTACTTC; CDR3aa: CASRGGTYEQYF
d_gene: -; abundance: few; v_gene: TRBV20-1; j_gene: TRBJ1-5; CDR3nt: TGCAGTGCTGGTCAGCCCCAGCATTTT; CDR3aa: CSAGQPQHF
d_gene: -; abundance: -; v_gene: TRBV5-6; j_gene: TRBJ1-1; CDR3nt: TGTGCCAGCAGCTTGGGACCGAACACTGAAGCTTTCTTT; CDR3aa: CASSLGPNTEAFF